Presented here are 16 T cell receptor beta chains from one specimen sequenced in a study of T-cell reconstitution after alpha-beta-depleted transplantation in children. Unique molecular identifiers were incorporated during preparation of the TCRbeta library. One entry per CDR3 protein results from TCRdb running MiXCR on the PCR reads. Of roughly 200,000 distinct CDR3 sequences in the sample, 6.6% were seen once. The starting material was PBMCs, obtained before TCRalphabeta/CD19-depleted stem cell transplant. The receptors originated from a boy aged 2 to 10 with acute lymphoblastic leukemia, due to receive a stem cell transplant.

The J gene is TRBJ2-6, the V gene TRBV27, with D tentatively TRBD1 or TRBD2 (5 bases each). This CDR3 comprises 17 residues. The ends were cut back, 2 bases at V and 0 bases at J, with 11 bases in the middle. Germline loops: CDR1 MNHEY, CDR2 SMNVEV (reference sequence). The CDR3 coding sequence is TGTGCCAGCAGTTTAAGCCAGGGAGTCTCTGGGGCCAACGTCCTGACTTTC. Encoded protein: CASSLSQGVSGANVLTF. The complete variable domain, with remaining parts taken from reference TRBV27 and TRBJ2-6, reads EAQVTQNPRYLITVTGKKLTVTCSQNMNHEYMSWYRQDPGLGLRQIYYSMNVEVTDKGDVPEGYKVSRKEKRNFPLILESPSPNQTSLYFCASSLSQGVSGANVLTFGAGSRLTVL.

This clonotype was detected many times. The rearrangement links TRBV12-3 or TRBV12-4 to TRBJ2-2; weak D call: TRBD1 (6 bases). The V and J ends lost 4 bases and 6 bases respectively, with 12 bases between them. The CDR3 loop spans 14 amino acids. The CDR3 reads CASSSGTWAGELFF. The CDR3 DNA reads as TGTGCCAGCAGTTCCGGGACATGGGCCGGGGAGCTGTTTTTT.

The chain carries TRBV7-9 and TRBJ1-5; TRBD1 aligns across 9 bases. The CDR3 sequence is 15 residues long. V lost 5 bases, J lost 1 base, and 3 bases stayed unmatched. Per the germline V gene, CDR1 is SEHNR and CDR2 is FQNEAQ (reference sequence). In DNA form, the CDR3 reads TGTGCCAGCAGCGGGGACAGGGAGAGCAATCAGCCCCAGCATTTT. Encoded protein: CASSGDRESNQPQHF.

This clonotype was found a few times. The chain combines TRBV29-1 with TRBJ1-5; 8 nucleotides agree with TRBD1. Germline CDR1 SQVTM, CDR2 ANQGSEA. The CDR3 spans 13 residues. The J segment lost 2 bases and the V segment lost 7 bases, leaving 4 bases of the junction unmatched. The CDR3 protein is CSADREGNQPQHF. The CDR3 DNA follows: TGCAGCGCGGACAGGGAGGGCAATCAGCCCCAGCATTTT. Variable domain in full (rest from reference TRBV29-1 and TRBJ1-5): SAVISQKPSRDICQRGTSLTIQCQVDSQVTMMFWYRQQPGQSLTLIATANQGSEATYESGFVIDKFPISRPNLTFSTLTVSNMSPEDSSIYLCSADREGNQPQHFGDGTRLSIL.

The genes are TRBV24-1 and TRBJ1-4, with a tentative D call TRBD1 (6 bases). The CDR3 runs 15 residues. Per germline, CDR1 KGHDR and CDR2 SFDVKD. Trimming pared 9 bases from V and 7 bases from J, leaving 20 bases between. The CDR3 region is CATPLRGASSEKLFF. The DNA for the CDR3 is TGTGCCACCCCCTTGCGGGGGGCCTCTAGTGAAAAACTGTTTTTT.

The V and J genes are TRBV20-1 and TRBJ2-7; 9 bases are a match to TRBD2. Trimming removed 6 bases from V and 0 bases from J; junction bases left unmatched: 18. Germline V gene sequence: CDR1 DFQATT, CDR2 SNEGSKA (reference sequence). The CDR3 loop spans 18 amino acids. In DNA, the CDR3 is TGCAGTGCAAACCAACTAGCGGGTAGCAAAATTAACTCCTACGAGCAGTACTTC. Protein product: CSANQLAGSKINSYEQYF.

This clonotype was seen a handful of times. This CDR3 is CASSLDETGNTIYF. CDR3 nucleotide sequence: TGCGCCAGCAGCTTGGACGAGACTGGAAACACCATATATTTT. This chain links TRBV5-1 with TRBJ1-3; D unclear. This CDR3 spans 14 amino acids. V lost 0 bases to trimming and J lost 2 bases, with 6 bases between them. In germline, CDR1 is SGHRS, CDR2 YFSETQ.

This clonotype was seen repeatedly, ten times or more. The rearrangement joins TRBV28 to TRBJ2-5; 8 nucleotides match TRBD1. V trimming: 5 bases; J trimming: 2 bases; junction bases outside the gene matches: 7. CDR1 and CDR2 from the germline V gene are MDHEN and SYDVKM. The CDR3 spans 15 residues. The CDR3 is CASSTLDRGQETQYF. As DNA, the CDR3 is TGTGCCAGCAGTACCCTTGACAGGGGTCAAGAGACCCAGTACTTC. Full variable domain (rest looked up from reference TRBV28 and TRBJ2-5): DVKVTQSSRYLVKRTGEKVFLECVQDMDHENMFWYRQDPGLGLRLIYFSYDVKMKEKGDIPEGYSVSREKKERFSLILESASTNQTSMYLCASSTLDRGQETQYFGPGTRLLVL.

This clonotype came up a few times. This rearrangement joins TRBV7-3 to TRBJ2-3; tentatively, D is TRBD2 (5 bases). This CDR3 is 15 amino acids long. Germline V gene lookup returns CDR1 SGHTA and CDR2 FQGTGA. V lost 0 bases and J 1 base, leaving 8 bases between the germline ends. The CDR3 protein is CASSLTGGRTDTQYF. The CDR3 coding sequence is TGTGCCAGCAGCTTAACCGGCGGGCGCACAGATACGCAGTATTTT.

This clonotype was counted many times. The J gene is TRBJ1-1, the V gene TRBV28; D might be TRBD1 (5 bases). Germline V gene sequence: CDR1 MDHEN, CDR2 SYDVKM. V was pared by 11 bases and J by 1 base, with 14 bases between. The CDR3 extends over 13 amino acids. The CDR3 here is CALGRGANTEAFF. For the CDR3, the DNA is TGTGCCTTGGGGAGGGGCGCGAACACTGAAGCTTTCTTT.

This clonotype was picked up many times. The CDR3 region is CASSFTNTEAFF. The CDR3 DNA follows: TGTGCCAGCAGTTTTACGAACACTGAAGCTTTCTTT. This sequence joins TRBV28 and TRBJ1-1; D call uncertain. Looked up from germline, CDR1 is MDHEN and CDR2 is SYDVKM. The CDR3 loop spans 12 amino acids. V was pared by 3 bases and J by 1 base, with 3 bases between.

CDR3 coding DNA: TGTGCCAGCAGCAGTACCGGGACTAGCCGAGAGACCCAGTACTTC. Protein sequence: CASSSTGTSRETQYF. The chain uses TRBV25-1 and TRBJ2-5; 9 nucleotides match TRBD2. The CDR3 loop spans 15 amino acids. J gave up 4 bases and V 6 bases, and 9 bases lay outside the gene matches. Germline V lookup: CDR1 MGHDK, CDR2 SYGVNS.

In its sample, this clonotype was seen many times. This rearrangement joins TRBV5-1 to TRBJ2-1; D unclear. Germline V lookup: CDR1 SGHRS, CDR2 YFSETQ. There are 15 residues in the CDR3. V gave up 6 bases and J gave up 6 bases, with 19 bases separating them. This CDR3 is CASTVETAVGNEQFF. DNA of the CDR3: TGCGCCAGCACGGTCGAAACGGCGGTGGGCAATGAGCAGTTCTTC. Complete variable domain (other parts from reference TRBV5-1 and TRBJ2-1): KAGVTQTPRYLIKTRGQQVTLSCSPISGHRSVSWYQQTPGQGLQFLFEYFSETQRNKGNFPGRFSGRQFSNSRSEMNVSTLELGDSALYLCASTVETAVGNEQFFGPGTRLTVL.

This clonotype has ten or more counts. The chain is built from TRBV7-2 and TRBJ1-4; no clear D. Germline V gene data show CDR1 as SGHTA and CDR2 as FQGNSA. Trimming cost V 10 bases and J 8 bases, with 11 bases left between them. This CDR3 comprises 11 residues. For the CDR3, the DNA is TGTGCCACCGGGGTGGGGGAAAAACTGTTTTTT. It yields the protein CATGVGEKLFF.

The chain couples TRBV27 to TRBJ2-3, with D unclear. The CDR3 is made up of 15 amino acids. Germline V gene sequence: CDR1 MNHEY, CDR2 SMNVEV (reference sequence). V was pared by 8 bases and J by 0 bases, with 15 bases between. CDR3 loop: CASSRGKTSTDTQYF. CDR3 in DNA: TGTGCCAGCTCCCGTGGGAAAACCAGCACAGATACGCAGTATTTT.

The V call is TRBV30, the J call TRBJ2-3; no firm D call. V gave up 4 bases and J gave up 3 bases, with 14 bases separating them. CDR1 GTSNPN and CDR2 SVGIG come from the germline V gene (reference sequence). CDR3 length equals 14 residues. In nucleotides, the CDR3 is TGTGCCTGGAACGGTCAGCTCCGGACAGATACGCAGTATTTT. Amino acid sequence: CAWNGQLRTDTQYF.